Listed below are T cell receptor beta chains from one sample, sequenced in a study of post-analysis software for immune sequencing data. TCRdb analysed the PCR reads with MiXCR anew, one entry per CDR3 protein. The sample lists about 200,000 distinct CDR3 sequences, approximately 30% occurring once. Sequencing input: blood. All receptors derive from a girl under 18 with multiple sclerosis. Both conserved end residues are part of each CDR3. Fields, in order: V gene, CDR3 length, J gene, D gene, clone size, CDR3 protein, CDR3 DNA. D genes are given only for firm matches. Part of the rows lack a size; the others show once, few, many or a class for expanded clones.

V gene: TRBV6-5; CDR3 length: 11; J gene: TRBJ1-5; D gene: -; clone size: -; CDR3 protein: CASSDGGPQHF; CDR3 DNA: TGTGCCAGCAGTGATGGGGGGCCCCAGCATTTT
V gene: TRBV5-1; CDR3 length: 15; J gene: TRBJ2-2; D gene: -; clone size: -; CDR3 protein: CASTVDRPYTGELFF; CDR3 DNA: TGCGCCAGCACTGTCGACAGGCCGTACACCGGGGAGCTGTTTTTT
V gene: TRBV5-1; CDR3 length: 14; J gene: TRBJ2-3; D gene: -; clone size: few; CDR3 protein: CASSLRRVTDTQYF; CDR3 DNA: TGCGCCAGCAGCTTGAGACGGGTCACAGATACGCAGTATTTT
V gene: TRBV20-1; CDR3 length: 14; J gene: TRBJ2-1; D gene: -; clone size: many; CDR3 protein: CSARKASVYNEQFF; CDR3 DNA: TGCAGTGCTAGAAAGGCTAGCGTGTACAATGAGCAGTTCTTC
V gene: TRBV16; CDR3 length: 15; J gene: TRBJ2-7; D gene: -; clone size: -; CDR3 protein: CASSQPHGLMGEQYF; CDR3 DNA: TGTGCCAGCAGCCAACCTCACGGGTTGATGGGGGAGCAGTACTTC
V gene: TRBV7-9; CDR3 length: 13; J gene: TRBJ2-1; D gene: -; clone size: -; CDR3 protein: CASSLFGADEQFF; CDR3 DNA: TGTGCCAGCAGCTTATTCGGGGCGGATGAGCAGTTCTTC
V gene: TRBV12-3/TRBV12-4; CDR3 length: 15; J gene: TRBJ2-2; D gene: TRBD1; clone size: few; CDR3 protein: CASSRQGTNTGELFF; CDR3 DNA: TGTGCCAGCAGTCGACAGGGGACGAACACCGGGGAGCTGTTTTTT
V gene: TRBV12-3/TRBV12-4; CDR3 length: 14; J gene: TRBJ2-7; D gene: TRBD1; clone size: few; CDR3 protein: CASSWDRGLYEQYF; CDR3 DNA: TGTGCCAGCAGTTGGGACAGGGGGCTTTACGAGCAGTACTTC
V gene: TRBV5-1; CDR3 length: 16; J gene: TRBJ2-1; D gene: TRBD2; clone size: -; CDR3 protein: CASSLVSGTPVNEQFF; CDR3 DNA: TGCGCCAGCAGCTTAGTGAGCGGGACCCCAGTAAATGAGCAGTTCTTC
V gene: TRBV7-3; CDR3 length: 15; J gene: TRBJ2-5; D gene: TRBD2; clone size: -; CDR3 protein: CASSPRAGGRETQYF; CDR3 DNA: TGTGCCAGCAGCCCGAGAGCGGGGGGGCGCGAGACCCAGTACTTC
V gene: TRBV7-9; CDR3 length: 13; J gene: TRBJ2-7; D gene: TRBD1; clone size: few; CDR3 protein: CTSQGTGVSEQYF; CDR3 DNA: TGTACCAGCCAGGGGACAGGGGTTAGCGAGCAGTACTTC